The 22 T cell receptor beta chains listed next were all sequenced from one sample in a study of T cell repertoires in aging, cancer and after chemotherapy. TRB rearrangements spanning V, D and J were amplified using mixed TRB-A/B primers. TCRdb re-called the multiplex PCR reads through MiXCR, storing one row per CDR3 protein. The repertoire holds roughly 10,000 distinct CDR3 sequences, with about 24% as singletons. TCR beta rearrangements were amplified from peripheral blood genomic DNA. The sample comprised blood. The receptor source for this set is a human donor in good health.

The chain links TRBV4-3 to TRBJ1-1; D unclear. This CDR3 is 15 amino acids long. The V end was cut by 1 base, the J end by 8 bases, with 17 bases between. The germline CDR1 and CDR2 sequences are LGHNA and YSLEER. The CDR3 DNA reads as TGCGCCAGCAGCCAAGGGTCTTTATTCCGACCAGAAGCTTTCTTT. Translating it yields CASSQGSLFRPEAFF.

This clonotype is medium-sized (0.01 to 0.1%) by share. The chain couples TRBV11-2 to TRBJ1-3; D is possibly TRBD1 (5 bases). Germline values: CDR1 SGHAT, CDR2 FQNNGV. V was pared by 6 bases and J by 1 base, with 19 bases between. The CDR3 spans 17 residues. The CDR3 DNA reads TGTGCCAGCAGTCGTGTAATCGGGGGAAAATCTGGAAACACCATATATTTT. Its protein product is CASSRVIGGKSGNTIYF.

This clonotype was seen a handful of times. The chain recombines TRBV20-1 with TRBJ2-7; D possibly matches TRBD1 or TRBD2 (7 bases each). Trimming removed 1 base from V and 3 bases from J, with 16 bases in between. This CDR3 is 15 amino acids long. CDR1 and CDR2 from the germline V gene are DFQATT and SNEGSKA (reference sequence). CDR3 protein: CSARAGGQMHYEQYF. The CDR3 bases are TGCAGTGCTAGAGCGGGGGGACAGATGCACTACGAGCAGTACTTC.

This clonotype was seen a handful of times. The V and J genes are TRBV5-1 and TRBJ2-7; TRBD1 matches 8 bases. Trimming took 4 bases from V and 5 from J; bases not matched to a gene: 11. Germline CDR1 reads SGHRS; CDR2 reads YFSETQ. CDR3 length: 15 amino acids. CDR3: CASSLYQGARNEQYF. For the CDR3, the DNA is TGCGCCAGCAGCCTATACCAGGGGGCCAGGAACGAGCAGTACTTC.

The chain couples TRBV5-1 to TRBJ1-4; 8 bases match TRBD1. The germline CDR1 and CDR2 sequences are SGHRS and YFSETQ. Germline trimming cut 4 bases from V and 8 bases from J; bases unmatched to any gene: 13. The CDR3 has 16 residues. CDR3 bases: TGCGCCAGCAGCCCCGGGACAGGATGGAGTTGGGAAAAACTGTTTTTT. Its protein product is CASSPGTGWSWEKLFF.

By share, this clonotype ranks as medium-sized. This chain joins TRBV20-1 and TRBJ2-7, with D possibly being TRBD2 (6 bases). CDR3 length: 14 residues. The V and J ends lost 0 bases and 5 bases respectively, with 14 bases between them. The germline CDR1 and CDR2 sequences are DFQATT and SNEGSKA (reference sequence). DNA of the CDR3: TGCAGTGCTAGAGATGGGGCTAGCGAACACGAGCAGTACTTC. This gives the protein CSARDGASEHEQYF.

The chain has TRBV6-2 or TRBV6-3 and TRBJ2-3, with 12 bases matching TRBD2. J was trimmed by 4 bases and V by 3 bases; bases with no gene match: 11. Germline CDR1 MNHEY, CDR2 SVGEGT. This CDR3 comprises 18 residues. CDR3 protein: CASSYNTLAGGPPDTQYF. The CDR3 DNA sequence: TGTGCCAGCAGTTATAATACCCTAGCGGGGGGGCCCCCAGATACGCAGTATTTT.

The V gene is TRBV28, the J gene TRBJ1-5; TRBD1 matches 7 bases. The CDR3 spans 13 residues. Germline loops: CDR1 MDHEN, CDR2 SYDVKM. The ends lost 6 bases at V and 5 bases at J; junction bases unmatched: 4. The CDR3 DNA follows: TGTGCCAGCAGACGACAGGGATATCAGCCCCAGCATTTT. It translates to CASRRQGYQPQHF.

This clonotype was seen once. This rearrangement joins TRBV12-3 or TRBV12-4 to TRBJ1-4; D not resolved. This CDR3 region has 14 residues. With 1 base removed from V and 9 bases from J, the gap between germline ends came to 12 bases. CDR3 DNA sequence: TGTGCCAGCAGTTTAGGCAGCCCGAATAAAAAACTGTTTTTT. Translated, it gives CASSLGSPNKKLFF.

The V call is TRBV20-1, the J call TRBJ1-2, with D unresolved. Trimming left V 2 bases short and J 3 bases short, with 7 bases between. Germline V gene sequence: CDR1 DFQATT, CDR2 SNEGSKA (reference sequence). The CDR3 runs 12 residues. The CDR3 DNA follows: TGCAGTGCTAGAAATCAGGACTATGGCTACACCTTC. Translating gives CSARNQDYGYTF.

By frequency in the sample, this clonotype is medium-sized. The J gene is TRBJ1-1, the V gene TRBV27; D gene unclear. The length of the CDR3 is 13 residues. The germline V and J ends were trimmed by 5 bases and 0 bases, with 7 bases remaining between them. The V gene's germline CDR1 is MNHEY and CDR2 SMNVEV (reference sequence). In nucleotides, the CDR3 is TGTGCCAGCAGTCCCTCTATGAACACTGAAGCTTTCTTT. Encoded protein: CASSPSMNTEAFF.

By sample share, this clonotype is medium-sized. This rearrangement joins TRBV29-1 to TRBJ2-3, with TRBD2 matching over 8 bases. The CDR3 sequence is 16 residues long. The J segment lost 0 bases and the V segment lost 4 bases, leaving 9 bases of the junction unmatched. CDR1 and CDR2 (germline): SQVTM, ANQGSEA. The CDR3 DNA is TGCAGCGTTGGGGGTGTCGAGCGGGGGAGCACAGATACGCAGTATTTT. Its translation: CSVGGVERGSTDTQYF.

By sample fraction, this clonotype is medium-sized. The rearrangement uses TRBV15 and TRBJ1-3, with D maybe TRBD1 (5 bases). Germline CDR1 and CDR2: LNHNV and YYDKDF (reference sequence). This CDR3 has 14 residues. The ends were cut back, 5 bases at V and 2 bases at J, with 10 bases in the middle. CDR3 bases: TGTGCCACCAGCGGCAGACAGACTGGAAACACCATATATTTT. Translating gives CATSGRQTGNTIYF.

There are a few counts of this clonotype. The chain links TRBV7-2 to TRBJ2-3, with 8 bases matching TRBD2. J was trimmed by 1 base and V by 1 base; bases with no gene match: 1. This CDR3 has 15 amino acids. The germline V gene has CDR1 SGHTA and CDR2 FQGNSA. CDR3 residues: CASSLVGGGTDTQYF. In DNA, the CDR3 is TGTGCCAGCAGCTTAGTCGGGGGGGGCACAGATACGCAGTATTTT.

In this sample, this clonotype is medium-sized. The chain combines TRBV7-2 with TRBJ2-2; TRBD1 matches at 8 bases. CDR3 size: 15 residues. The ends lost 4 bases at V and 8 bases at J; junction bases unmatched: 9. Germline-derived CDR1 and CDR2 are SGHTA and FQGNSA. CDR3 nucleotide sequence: TGTGCCAGCAGCTGGATGACAGGGGTTGAGGGGGAGCTGTTTTTT. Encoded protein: CASSWMTGVEGELFF.

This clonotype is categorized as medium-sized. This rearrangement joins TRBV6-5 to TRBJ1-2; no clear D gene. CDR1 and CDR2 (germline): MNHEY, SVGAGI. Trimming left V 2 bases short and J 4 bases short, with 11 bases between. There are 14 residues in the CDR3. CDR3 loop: CASSYNPLVYGYTF. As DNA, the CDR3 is TGTGCCAGCAGTTACAATCCCCTAGTCTATGGCTACACCTTC.

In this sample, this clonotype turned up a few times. The CDR3 is CASSLEDRGEQFF. CDR3 coding DNA: TGTGCCAGCAGCTTGGAGGATCGAGGTGAGCAGTTCTTC. The rearrangement joins TRBV5-5 to TRBJ2-1; D uncertain. Trimming shortened V by 0 bases and J by 9 bases, and 10 bases separated the two germline ends. CDR1 is SGHKS and CDR2 is YYEKEE in the germline V gene (reference sequence). The CDR3 extends over 13 amino acids.

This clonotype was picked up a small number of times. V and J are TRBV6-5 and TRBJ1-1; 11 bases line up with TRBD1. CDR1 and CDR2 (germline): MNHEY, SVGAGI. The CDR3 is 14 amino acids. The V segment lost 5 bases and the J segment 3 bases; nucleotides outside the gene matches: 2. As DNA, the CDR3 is TGTGCCAGCAGTCCGGACAGGGGGCACACTGAAGCTTTCTTT. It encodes CASSPDRGHTEAFF.

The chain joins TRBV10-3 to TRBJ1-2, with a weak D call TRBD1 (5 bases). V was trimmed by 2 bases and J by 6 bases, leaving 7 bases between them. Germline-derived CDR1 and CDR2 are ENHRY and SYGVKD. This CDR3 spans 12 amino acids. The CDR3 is CAISEGADGYTF. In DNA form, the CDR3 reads TGTGCCATCAGTGAGGGGGCGGATGGCTACACCTTC.

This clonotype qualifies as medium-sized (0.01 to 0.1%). CDR3: CASSIGTGPYEQYF. The CDR3 nucleotides read TGTGCCAGCAGCATCGGGACAGGCCCTTACGAGCAGTACTTC. The rearrangement links TRBV13 to TRBJ2-7; TRBD1 aligns across 8 bases. Germline values: CDR1 PRHDT, CDR2 FYEKMQ (reference sequence). The CDR3 has 14 amino acids. J gave up 4 bases and V 5 bases, and 7 bases lay outside the gene matches.

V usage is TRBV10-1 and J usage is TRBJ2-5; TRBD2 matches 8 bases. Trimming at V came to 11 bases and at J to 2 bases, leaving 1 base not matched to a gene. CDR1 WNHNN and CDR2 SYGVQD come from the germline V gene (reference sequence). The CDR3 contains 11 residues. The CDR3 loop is CARGGQETQYF. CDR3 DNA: TGCGCCCGGGGGGGGCAAGAGACCCAGTACTTC.

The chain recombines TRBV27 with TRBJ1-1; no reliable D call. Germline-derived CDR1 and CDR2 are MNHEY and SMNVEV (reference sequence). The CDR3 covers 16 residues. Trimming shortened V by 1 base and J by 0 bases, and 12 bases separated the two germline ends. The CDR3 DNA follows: TGTGCCAGCAGTTTATTAAGGGATTCAATGAACACTGAAGCTTTCTTT. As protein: CASSLLRDSMNTEAFF.